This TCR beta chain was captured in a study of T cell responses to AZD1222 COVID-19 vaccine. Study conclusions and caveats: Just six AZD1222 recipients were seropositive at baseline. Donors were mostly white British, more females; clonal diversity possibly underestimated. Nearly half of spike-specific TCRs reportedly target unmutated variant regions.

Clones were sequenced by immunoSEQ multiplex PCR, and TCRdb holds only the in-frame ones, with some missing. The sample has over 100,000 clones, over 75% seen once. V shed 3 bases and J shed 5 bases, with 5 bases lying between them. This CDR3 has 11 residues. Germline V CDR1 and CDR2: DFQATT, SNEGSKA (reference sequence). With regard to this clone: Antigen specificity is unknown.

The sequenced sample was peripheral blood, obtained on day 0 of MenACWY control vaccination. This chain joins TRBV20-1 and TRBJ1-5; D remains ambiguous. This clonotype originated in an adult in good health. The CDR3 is CSASQDQPQHF. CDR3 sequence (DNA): TGCAGTGCTAGCCAGGATCAGCCCCAGCATTTT.